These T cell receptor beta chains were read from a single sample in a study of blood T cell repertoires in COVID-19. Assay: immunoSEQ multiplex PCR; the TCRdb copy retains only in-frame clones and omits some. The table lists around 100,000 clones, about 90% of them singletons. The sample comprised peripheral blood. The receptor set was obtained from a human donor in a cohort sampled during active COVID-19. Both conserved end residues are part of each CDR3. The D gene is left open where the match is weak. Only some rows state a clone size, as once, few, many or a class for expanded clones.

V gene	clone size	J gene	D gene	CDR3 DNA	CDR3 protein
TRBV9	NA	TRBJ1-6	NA	TGTGCCAGCAGCGTACCGCAGGGGAGCACCCATTCACCCCTCCACTTT	CASSVPQGSTHSPLHF
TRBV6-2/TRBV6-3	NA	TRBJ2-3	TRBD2	TGTGCCAGCAGTTACATAGCGGGAGCAACAGATACGCAGTATTTT	CASSYIAGATDTQYF
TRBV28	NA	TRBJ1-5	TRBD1	TGTGCCAGCAGTCCAACACGACAGGGAGTCGACAGGTATAGCAATCAGCCCCAGCATTTT	CASSPTRQGVDRYSNQPQHF
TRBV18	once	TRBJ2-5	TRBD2	TGTGCCAGCTCACTTCTAGCGGGAACAGAGACCCAGTACTTC	CASSLLAGTETQYF
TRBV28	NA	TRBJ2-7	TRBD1	TGTGCCAGCAGTTTATGGGGGACAGGGTTCCACGAGCAGTACTTC	CASSLWGTGFHEQYF
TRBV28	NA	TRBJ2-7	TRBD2	TGTGCCAGCAGTTCCGTTGGACTAGCGTCCTACGAGCAGTACTTC	CASSSVGLASYEQYF
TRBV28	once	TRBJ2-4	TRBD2	TGTGCCAGCAGTTTAGGGACTAGCGGGAGGCACGGCATTCAGTACTTC	CASSLGTSGRHGIQYF
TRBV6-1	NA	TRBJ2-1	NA	TGTGCCAGCAGTGAGCGGCCCGCCAAAGGGCAGTTCTTC	CASSERPAKGQFF
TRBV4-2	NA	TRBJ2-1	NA	TGTGCCAGCAGCCAAGAGGAAGGACTGGGCTACAATGAGCAGTTCTTC	CASSQEEGLGYNEQFF
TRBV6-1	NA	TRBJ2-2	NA	TGTGCCAGCAGTGATGGCAGGATGAACACCGGGGAGCTGTTTTTT	CASSDGRMNTGELFF
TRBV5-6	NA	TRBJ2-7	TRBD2	TGTGCCAGCAGCTCCTTAGCGGGAGACTACGAGCAGTACTTC	CASSSLAGDYEQYF
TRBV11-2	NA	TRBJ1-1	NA	TGTGCCAGCAGCCTGGACGGGCCGGGAACTGAAGCTTTCTTT	CASSLDGPGTEAFF
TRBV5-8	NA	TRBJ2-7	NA	TGTGCCAGCAGCCTCGAGGAGGGCGAGCAGTACTTC	CASSLEEGEQYF
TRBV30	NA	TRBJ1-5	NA	TGTGCCTGGAGTTATAGGAGTAGCAATCAGCCCCAGCATTTT	CAWSYRSSNQPQHF
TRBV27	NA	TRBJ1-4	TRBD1	TGTGCCAGCAGTCCCGGGACAGGGGGTTGGGCAACTAATGAAAAACTGTTTTTT	CASSPGTGGWATNEKLFF
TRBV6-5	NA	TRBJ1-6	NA	TGTGCCAGCAGGCTAGGGGAATCACCCCTCCACTTT	CASRLGESPLHF
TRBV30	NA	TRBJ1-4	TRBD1	TGTGCCTCAGCCGGGACAGTGAAAGAAAAACTGTTTTTT	CASAGTVKEKLFF
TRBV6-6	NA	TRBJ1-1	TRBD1	TGTGCCAGCACGTCAGGGGGCGGCAACACTGAAGCTTTCTTT	CASTSGGGNTEAFF
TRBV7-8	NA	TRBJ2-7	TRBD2	TGTGCCAGCAGCGTTAGCGGGAGTAGTGCGGAGCAGTACTTC	CASSVSGSSAEQYF
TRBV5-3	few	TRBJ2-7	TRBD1	TGTGCCAGAAGCGTCGGGACAGGTCGGGAGCAGTACTTC	CARSVGTGREQYF
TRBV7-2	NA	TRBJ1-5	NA	TGTGCCAGCAGCTTAGTTGGGGGCGGAATAAGTCAGCCCCAGCATTTT	CASSLVGGGISQPQHF
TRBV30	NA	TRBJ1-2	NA	TGTGCCTGGATGGACAAAAACTATGGCTACACCTTC	CAWMDKNYGYTF
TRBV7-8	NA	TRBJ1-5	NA	TGTGCCAGCAAGGGACACGGCAATCAGCCCCAGCATTTT	CASKGHGNQPQHF
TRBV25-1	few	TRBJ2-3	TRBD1	TGTGCCAGCAGTGACAGGGGACAGGGAAGGGATACGCAGTATTTT	CASSDRGQGRDTQYF
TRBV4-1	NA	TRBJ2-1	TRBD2	TGCGCCAGCAGCCAACGAGGGACTAGCGGGAATGAGCAGTTCTTC	CASSQRGTSGNEQFF
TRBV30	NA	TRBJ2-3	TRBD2	TGTGCCTCGACGGGGGGATTTGAGACGCAGTATTTT	CASTGGFETQYF
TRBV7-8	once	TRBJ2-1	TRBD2	TGTGCCAGCAGCTTAGTAGGCGGGAGAGGCAATGAGCAGTTCTTC	CASSLVGGRGNEQFF
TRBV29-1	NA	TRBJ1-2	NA	TGCAGCGTCGACGACAGGAGGCGGCGAGGCTACACCTTC	CSVDDRRRRGYTF
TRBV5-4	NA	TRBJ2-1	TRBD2	TGTGCCAGCAGCAAACAACATTCTAGCGGGGGGAATGAGCAGTTCTTC	CASSKQHSSGGNEQFF
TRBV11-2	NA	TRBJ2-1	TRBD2	TGTGCCAGCAGTAGACTAGCGGGAGGGATTAATGAGCAGTTCTTC	CASSRLAGGINEQFF
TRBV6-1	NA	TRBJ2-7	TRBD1	TGTGCCAGCAGTGACAGGGGGTACGAGCAGTACTTC	CASSDRGYEQYF
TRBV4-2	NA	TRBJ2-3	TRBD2	TGTGCCAGCAGCCAAGAACTAGCGGGACTGGATACGCAGTATTTT	CASSQELAGLDTQYF
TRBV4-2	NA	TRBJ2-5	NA	TGTGCCAGCAGCCAATCCCGTCAGGGGATGGGTCGAGAGACCCAGTACTTC	CASSQSRQGMGRETQYF
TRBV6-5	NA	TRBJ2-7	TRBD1	TGTGCCAGCAGAGACAGGGGGGGCGAGCAGTACTTC	CASRDRGGEQYF
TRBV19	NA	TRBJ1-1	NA	TGTGCCAGTAGTCCTCACAGGGTGAGGGACACTGAAGCTTTCTTT	CASSPHRVRDTEAFF
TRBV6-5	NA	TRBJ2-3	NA	TGTGCCAGCCAGGGGATGAGCACAGATACGCAGTATTTT	CASQGMSTDTQYF
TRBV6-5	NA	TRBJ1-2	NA	TGTGCCAGCAGTTCCGGACAGAACTATGGCTACACCTTC	CASSSGQNYGYTF
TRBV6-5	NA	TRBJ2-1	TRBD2	TGTGCCAGCAGCGGGACTAGCGGGAGTTTCAATGAGCAGTTCTTC	CASSGTSGSFNEQFF
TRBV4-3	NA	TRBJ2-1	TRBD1	TGCGCCAGCAGCCAGGGACAGGGTCCGTACAATGAGCAGTTCTTC	CASSQGQGPYNEQFF
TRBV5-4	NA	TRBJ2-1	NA	TGTGCCAGCAGCTTGACAGGGCCCTACAATGAGCAGTTCTTC	CASSLTGPYNEQFF
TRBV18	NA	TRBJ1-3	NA	TGTGCCAGCTCACCTACATACAGTTTATCTGGAAACACCATATATTTT	CASSPTYSLSGNTIYF
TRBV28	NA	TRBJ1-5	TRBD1	TGTGCCAGCAGTCCCGACAGGGGGCATCAGCCCCAGCATTTT	CASSPDRGHQPQHF
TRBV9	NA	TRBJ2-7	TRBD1	TGTGCCAGCAGCGCCCGACAGGGGAGTGACGAGCAGTACTTC	CASSARQGSDEQYF
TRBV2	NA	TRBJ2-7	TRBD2	TGTGCCAGCAGCGAGGGCGGGTCGGGGGGCTACGAGCAGTACTTC	CASSEGGSGGYEQYF
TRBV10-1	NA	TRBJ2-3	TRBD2	TGCGCCAGCTCTAGGAGGGCTAGCGGGAGTGCAGATACGCAGTATTTT	CASSRRASGSADTQYF
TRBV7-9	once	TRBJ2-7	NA	TGTGCCAGCAGCCAAGGCCAGCGCCGGGACATTACCTACGAGCAGTACTTC	CASSQGQRRDITYEQYF
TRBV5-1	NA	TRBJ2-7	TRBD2	TGCGCCAGCAGCTTGTCGTCCGGGAGGACCTACGAGCAGTACTTC	CASSLSSGRTYEQYF